One and the same sample provided the 2 T cell receptor beta chains below, sequenced in a study of blood T cell repertoires in COVID-19. This table comes from immunoSEQ multiplex PCR, and its TCRdb copy is limited to in-frame clones, with some not included. Seen here are under 300,000 clones, around 80% observed once, and the top ten hold about 2.1%. Material: peripheral blood. These receptors all come from a man aged 40-49 years who had recovered from COVID-19.

The V gene is TRBV18, the J gene TRBJ1-4, with TRBD1 identical over 8 bases. With V trimmed by 0 bases and J by 8 bases, 5 bases remained unmatched. Germline CDR1 KGHSH, CDR2 LQKENI. The CDR3 length is 15 residues. Written as DNA, the CDR3 is TGTGCCAGCTCACCACCGGGACAGGAAGGAGAAAAACTGTTTTTT. Amino acid sequence: CASSPPGQEGEKLFF.

This chain joins TRBV9 and TRBJ2-2; weak D call: TRBD1 (6 bases). Trimming took 5 bases from V and 1 from J, leaving 9 bases between them. Germline V gives CDR1 SGDLS, CDR2 YYNGEE. The CDR3 consists of 14 residues. CDR3 nucleotide sequence: TGTGCCAGCAGTGCGACAGGGAACACCGGGGAGCTGTTTTTT. Translated, it gives CASSATGNTGELFF.